This T cell receptor beta chain emerged from a study of regulatory T cells in long-lasting Graves disease. Study conclusions and caveats: Clonotypes that were public and shared totalled about 2,500 in persistent patients versus around 970 in new patients. The study found lower TCR diversity in persistent Graves' patients than in newly diagnosed ones. Persistent disease was characterized by preferential usage of TRBV28, TRBJ1-2 and TRBJ2-5.

Per germline, CDR1 ENHRY and CDR2 SYGVKD. J was trimmed by 4 bases and V by 0 bases; bases with no gene match: 3. CDR3 length: 15 amino acids. About this clonotype: Its antigen is currently unknown. This could be a read error, since a much larger clone is one nucleotide away. It is likely a read error, because the conserved phenylalanine at the end of the CDR3 is missing.

Time point here: persistent/refractory GD, antithyroid drugs over 5 years with positive TRAb. PBMC-extracted RNA yielded the TCR library. For TCR beta, libraries came from iRepertoire HTBI primers and Arm-PCR of CDR3 regions. TCRdb redid the calling of the multiplex PCR reads with MiXCR, one entry per CDR3 protein. The sample holds about 420,000 distinct CDR3 sequences, less than 25% seen once. Sequenced here: peripheral blood mononuclear cells (PBMCs), sampled when the disease was refractory, from a patient treated with antithyroid drugs. The clonotype was recovered from a female donor with Graves disease. V and J are TRBV10-3 and TRBJ2-5, with 9 positions matching TRBD1. The CDR3 DNA follows: TGTGCCATCAGTGAGTCGACAGGGGGGGGAGAGACCCAGTACTCC. Amino acid sequence: CAISESTGGGETQYS.